These 19 T cell receptor beta chains were sequenced from one sample in a study of blood T cell repertoires in COVID-19. Produced via immunoSEQ multiplex PCR; TCRdb's table is partial and in-frame only. This sample has over 45,000 clones, with 77% found just once. Sequenced input: peripheral blood. The receptors stem from a human donor with active or convalescent COVID-19. The donor label of this sample is uncertain.

V and J are TRBV3-1 (or the pseudogene TRBV3-2) and TRBJ1-3; D might be TRBD1 (6 bases). Germline-derived CDR1 and CDR2 are LGHDT and YNNKEL (reference sequence). Deletions cut 2 bases from V and 0 bases from J, with 11 bases between. CDR3 length: 16 residues. CDR3 in amino acids: CASSQHRASSGNTIYF. The CDR3 DNA reads as TGTGCCAGCAGCCAACACAGGGCCAGCTCTGGAAACACCATATATTTT.

The genes are TRBV19 and TRBJ1-2, with D possibly TRBD1 on 5 matching bases. Trimming removed 9 bases at V and 11 bases at J, with 13 bases between. Germline V lookup: CDR1 LNHDA, CDR2 SQIVND (reference sequence). The CDR3 contains 10 residues. CDR3 in amino acids: CASGDSGYTF. The CDR3 DNA follows: TGTGCCAGCGGAGACAGTGGATACACCTTC.

The chain is built from TRBV9 and TRBJ2-4; tentatively, D is TRBD1 (6 bases). CDR1 is SGDLS, CDR2 YYNGEE, per germline. The length of the CDR3 is 14 residues. With 0 bases removed from V and 6 bases from J, the gap between germline ends came to 10 bases. CDR3 residues: CASSVEGQSNIQYF. The CDR3 DNA follows: TGTGCCAGCAGCGTAGAAGGACAGTCAAACATTCAGTACTTC. Filled out from reference TRBV9 and TRBJ2-4, the complete variable domain reads DSGVTQTPKHLITATGQRVTLRCSPRSGDLSVYWYQQSLDQGLQFLIQYYNGEERAKGNILERFSAQQFPDLHSELNLSSLELGDSALYFCASSVEGQSNIQYFGAGTRLSVL.

The table lists this clone with a count of one. The rearrangement uses TRBV19 and TRBJ2-4; a weak D match, TRBD1 (6 bases). This CDR3 has 16 residues. V dropped 5 bases and J dropped 0 bases, with 14 bases sitting between them. Looked up from germline, CDR1 is LNHDA and CDR2 is SQIVND (reference sequence). CDR3 region: CASSERQALAKNIQYF. The CDR3 region has the DNA TGTGCCAGTAGTGAAAGACAGGCCCTAGCCAAAAACATTCAGTACTTC. Together with reference TRBV19 and TRBJ2-4, the CDR3 gives the full variable domain: DGGITQSPKYLFRKEGQNVTLSCEQNLNHDAMYWYRQDPGQGLRLIYYSQIVNDFQKGDIAEGYSVSREKKESFPLTVTSAQKNPTAFYLCASSERQALAKNIQYFGAGTRLSVL.

The rearrangement uses TRBV14 and TRBJ1-2; D is unresolved. The germline V gene has CDR1 SGHDN and CDR2 FVKESK. Between the trimmed V and J ends, which lost 1 base and 8 bases, there was a span of 11 bases. This CDR3 has 13 amino acids. CDR3 DNA: TGTGCCAGCAGCCAAGGACAACAAAGAGGCTACACCTTC. Translated: CASSQGQQRGYTF.

This chain links TRBV5-1 with TRBJ2-3; D possibly corresponds to TRBD2 (5 bases). V was shortened by 6 bases and J by 2 bases, with 19 bases between the two germline ends. In germline, CDR1 is SGHRS, CDR2 YFSETQ. The CDR3 has 16 amino acids. The CDR3 DNA is TGCGCCAGCACCCGGACTGCCCCGTCATACACAGATACGCAGTATTTT. Translation gives CASTRTAPSYTDTQYF.

The gene calls are TRBV5-5 and TRBJ2-5; tentative D call: TRBD2 (7 bases). CDR3 length equals 15 residues. Germline CDR1 SGHKS, CDR2 YYEKEE (reference sequence). V shed 4 bases and J shed 4 bases, with 17 bases lying between them. The CDR3 is CASSPGGGFGETQYF. The CDR3 coding sequence is TGTGCCAGCAGCCCGGGGGGCGGGTTCGGAGAGACCCAGTACTTC. Using reference TRBV5-5 and TRBJ2-5 for the parts outside the CDR3, the full variable domain is DAGVTQSPTHLIKTRGQQVTLRCSPISGHKSVSWYQQVLGQGPQFIFQYYEKEERGRGNFPDRFSARQFPNYSSELNVNALLLGDSALYLCASSPGGGFGETQYFGPGTRLLVL.

The chain has TRBV28 and TRBJ2-7, with 7 positions matching TRBD2. In germline, CDR1 is MDHEN, CDR2 SYDVKM. The CDR3 covers 15 residues. Trimming cost V 10 bases and J 7 bases; bases outside gene matches: 19. CDR3 protein: CAIKGSTAGLGEQYF. In DNA, the CDR3 is TGTGCCATCAAGGGTAGCACAGCGGGATTAGGGGAGCAGTACTTC.

The CDR3 DNA reads as TGTGCCAGCAGTGAATCCCGAAGCGCTTTTGGCTACACCTTC. Translation gives CASSESRSAFGYTF. This sequence joins TRBV25-1 and TRBJ1-2; D is unclear. V was cut by 1 base and J by 7 bases, with 13 bases left in between. Germline-derived CDR1 and CDR2 are MGHDK and SYGVNS. CDR3 length: 14 amino acids.

The sample holds a few counts of this clone. The V call is TRBV5-1, the J call TRBJ2-2, with TRBD2 identical over 11 bases. CDR1 is SGHRS and CDR2 is YFSETQ in the germline V gene. Germline trimming cut 6 bases from V and 7 bases from J; bases unmatched to any gene: 17. The CDR3 has 18 amino acids. The DNA for the CDR3 is TGCGCCAGCACCCTACTCTTAGCGGGAGGGCCTGGAGGCGGGGAGCTGTTTTTT. It yields the protein CASTLLLAGGPGGGELFF.

The chain links TRBV19 to TRBJ1-1; D is perhaps TRBD1 (5 bases). Germline-derived CDR1 and CDR2 are LNHDA and SQIVND (reference sequence). V lost 2 bases and J 1 base, leaving 11 bases between the germline ends. This CDR3 comprises 15 residues. CDR3 DNA: TGTGCCAGTAGTATACTGGAGGGGAGGAACACTGAAGCTTTCTTT. It encodes CASSILEGRNTEAFF.

The rearrangement links TRBV9 to TRBJ2-1; 11 bases agree with TRBD2. Germline loops: CDR1 SGDLS, CDR2 YYNGEE. V lost 0 bases to trimming and J lost 6 bases; unmatched junction nucleotides: 5. CDR3 length: 16 residues. The CDR3 DNA sequence: TGTGCCAGCAGCGTAGGGTTTAGCGGGAGGGTCAATGAGCAGTTCTTC. It yields the protein CASSVGFSGRVNEQFF.

The chain carries TRBV7-3 and TRBJ2-2, with 11 bases fitting TRBD1. The trim removed 4 bases at V and 4 bases at J, leaving 5 bases unmatched. The V gene's germline CDR1 is SGHTA and CDR2 FQGTGA. The CDR3 is 16 residues long. CDR3 loop: CASSSGQGASTGELFF. CDR3 in DNA: TGTGCCAGCAGCTCCGGACAGGGGGCGAGCACCGGGGAGCTGTTTTTT.

This clone was detected once. The conserved closing phenylalanine or tryptophan is absent in this CDR3, likely reflecting a read error. Because the CDR3's place on the DNA is in doubt, the DNA is left out and the CDR3 is given as listed by TCRdb. The chain has TRBV2 and TRBJ2-7; TRBD2 is taken as the D call from the table, unchecked against the DNA. CDR1 is SNHLY, CDR2 FYNNEI, per germline. The CDR3 length equals 13 residues, ends included. This CDR3 is CASSESGWEGDGI.

V gene TRBV6-2 or TRBV6-3 combines with J gene TRBJ2-7; 8 bases are a match to TRBD1. The trim removed 0 bases at V and 2 bases at J, leaving 12 bases unmatched. CDR3 length: 18 amino acids. Germline loops: CDR1 MNHEY, CDR2 SVGEGT. As DNA, the CDR3 is TGTGCCAGCAGTTACTCCTTGATAGGGGGACAGGTAACCTACGAGCAGTACTTC. It yields the protein CASSYSLIGGQVTYEQYF.

The chain recombines TRBV2 with TRBJ1-1, with unresolved D. V was shortened by 5 bases and J by 1 base, with 11 bases between the two germline ends. Germline V gene data show CDR1 as SNHLY and CDR2 as FYNNEI. CDR3 length: 14 amino acids. CDR3 coding DNA: TGTGCCAGCAGTCCGCCGGGAGCGAACACTGAAGCTTTCTTT. As protein: CASSPPGANTEAFF.

This clone was recorded once. The genes are TRBV5-5 and TRBJ1-5; D is undetermined. The CDR3 contains 13 residues. Germline lookup yields CDR1 SGHKS and CDR2 YYEKEE (reference sequence). Trimming shortened V by 0 bases and J by 6 bases, and 7 bases separated the two germline ends. The CDR3 reads CASSLEGSQPQHF. CDR3 bases: TGTGCCAGCAGCTTGGAAGGGAGTCAGCCCCAGCATTTT.

The V and J genes are TRBV15 and TRBJ2-6, with D unclear. The germline V and J ends were trimmed by 3 bases and 0 bases, with 6 bases remaining between them. The CDR3 covers 15 residues. Germline CDR1 LNHNV, CDR2 YYDKDF (reference sequence). CDR3 DNA: TGTGCCACCAGCAGGTACAGCTCTGGGGCCAACGTCCTGACTTTC. This translates into CATSRYSSGANVLTF.

The CDR3 bases are TGCAGCGTTGAAGGGGACAGAGACATTCAGTACTTC. It encodes CSVEGDRDIQYF. The V and J genes are TRBV29-1 and TRBJ2-4; 7 nucleotides agree with TRBD1. The J segment lost 8 bases and the V segment lost 1 base, leaving 2 bases of the junction unmatched. The CDR3 has 12 residues. CDR1 and CDR2 (germline): SQVTM, ANQGSEA.